A selection of T cell receptor beta chains follows, all from one sample in a study of OX40 agonist ivuxolimab in advanced cancers. The repertoire was sequenced with immunoSEQ multiplex PCR; TCRdb's copy has only in-frame clones and lacks some. The table lists roughly 61,000 clones, about nine tenths of them singletons. This specimen was CD4+ or CD8+ T cells sorted from blood, taken in a trial of the OX40 agonist ivuxolimab. The receptors were gathered from an adult with an advanced solid tumor such as melanoma, head and neck, liver or kidney cancer. CDR3s include the opening cysteine and the closing phenylalanine or tryptophan. D genes are given only for firm matches.

len,d_gene,v_gene,j_gene,CDR3aa,CDR3nt
11,TRBD1,TRBV30,TRBJ1-2,CAWGQGGGYTF,TGTGCCTGGGGACAGGGGGGTGGCTACACCTTC
14,-,TRBV7-2,TRBJ1-3,CARTGRGAGNTIYF,TGTGCCAGAACGGGCAGGGGTGCTGGAAACACCATATATTTT
11,-,TRBV30,TRBJ2-3,CAWGETDTQYF,TGTGCCTGGGGGGAGACAGATACGCAGTATTTT
11,-,TRBV5-8,TRBJ2-7,CASNSLYEQYF,TGTGCCAGCAACTCTCTCTACGAGCAGTACTTC
17,-,TRBV9,TRBJ2-6,CASSSFGISSGANVLTF,TGTGCCAGCAGCTCCTTCGGGATAAGCTCTGGGGCCAACGTCCTGACTTTC
16,-,TRBV19,TRBJ1-4,CASSILLIGGNEKLFF,TGTGCCAGTAGTATTTTGCTGATCGGGGGTAATGAAAAACTGTTTTTT
17,-,TRBV30,TRBJ1-2,CAWSANLIRGFNYGYTF,TGTGCCTGGAGCGCGAATTTAATCAGGGGATTTAACTATGGCTACACCTTC
15,-,TRBV30,TRBJ2-1,CAWSATGTLYNEQFF,TGTGCCTGGAGTGCAACCGGGACTCTCTACAATGAGCAGTTCTTC
12,TRBD1,TRBV30,TRBJ1-1,CAWSGWDSEAFF,TGTGCCTGGAGTGGGTGGGACAGTGAAGCTTTCTTT
16,-,TRBV7-8,TRBJ2-3,CASSLVGGASTDTQYF,TGTGCCAGCAGCTTAGTGGGGGGCGCTTCCACAGATACGCAGTATTTT
13,-,TRBV7-8,TRBJ1-5,CASSRLTNQPQHF,TGTGCCAGCAGCCGCCTGACCAATCAGCCCCAGCATTTT
17,TRBD1,TRBV28,TRBJ2-4,CASSLDLDREAKNIQYF,TGTGCCAGCAGTTTAGACCTAGACAGGGAAGCCAAAAACATTCAGTACTTC
17,-,TRBV4-1,TRBJ1-6,CASSQVPGAGNNSPLHF,TGCGCCAGCAGCCAAGTTCCGGGAGCGGGCAATAATTCACCCCTCCACTTT
18,-,TRBV28,TRBJ1-2,CASSLIGEGNLPNYGYTF,TGTGCCAGCAGTTTAATAGGCGAGGGAAACCTTCCTAACTATGGCTACACCTTC
16,TRBD1,TRBV7-6,TRBJ2-7,CASSLGGTGAFYEQYF,TGTGCCAGCAGCTTAGGGGGGACAGGCGCGTTCTACGAGCAGTACTTC
16,-,TRBV13,TRBJ1-1,CASSLGTERMNTEAFF,TGTGCCAGCAGCTTGGGGACGGAGAGAATGAACACTGAAGCTTTCTTT
17,TRBD2,TRBV19,TRBJ2-3,CASSRSGLADYTDTQYF,TGTGCCAGTAGTAGATCGGGACTAGCGGACTACACAGATACGCAGTATTTT
14,-,TRBV28,TRBJ1-5,CASSLPESNQPQHF,TGTGCCAGCAGTTTACCTGAGAGTAATCAGCCCCAGCATTTT
12,-,TRBV19,TRBJ1-5,CASTLEGQPQHF,TGTGCCAGTACCCTTGAAGGGCAGCCCCAGCATTTT